The 6 T cell receptor beta chains below were found in one sample sequenced in a study of control samples from healthy donors and cancer patients. Assay used: immunoSEQ multiplex PCR; TCRdb lists only in-frame clones, some missing. The sample lists just under 150,000 clones, around 90% occurring once. Sequencing was performed on blood. The receptors derive from a man between 25 and 39 years old in good health.

The chain employs TRBV11-2 and TRBJ1-1; 7 nucleotides align to TRBD1. The CDR3 runs to 16 residues. The ends lost 2 bases at V and 1 base at J; junction bases unmatched: 7. The germline CDR1 and CDR2 sequences are SGHAT and FQNNGV. The CDR3 sequence: CASSLFRGMANTEAFF. CDR3 nucleotide sequence: TGTGCCAGCAGCTTATTCAGGGGGATGGCGAACACTGAAGCTTTCTTT.

V usage is TRBV6-6 and J usage is TRBJ2-7; D call uncertain. Germline V CDR1 and CDR2: MNHNY, SVGAGI (reference sequence). The V end lost 5 bases, the J end lost 9 bases, and 11 bases lay between the germline ends. The CDR3 is 11 amino acids. CDR3 loop: CASSPGLGQYF. The CDR3 DNA sequence: TGTGCCAGCAGTCCTGGTTTGGGGCAGTACTTC.

This chain connects TRBV2 to TRBJ1-6; TRBD1 matches at 10 bases. The J segment lost 10 bases and the V segment lost 6 bases, leaving 6 bases of the junction unmatched. Germline V gives CDR1 SNHLY, CDR2 FYNNEI. The CDR3 loop spans 14 amino acids. CDR3 coding DNA: TGTGCCAGCAGGAAGGACAGGGGGGAGTCACCCCTCCACTTT. This translates into CASRKDRGESPLHF.

The chain links TRBV2 to TRBJ2-2, with 10 bases fitting TRBD1. The J segment lost 6 bases and the V segment lost 6 bases, leaving 7 bases of the junction unmatched. From germline, CDR1 is SNHLY and CDR2 FYNNEI. CDR3 length: 15 residues. The DNA of the CDR3 is TGTGCCAGCAGACCAGACAGGGGGCGCTCCGGGGAGCTGTTTTTT. Translating gives CASRPDRGRSGELFF.

Only one count was recorded for this clone. V is TRBV6-6 and J is TRBJ2-3; tentative D call: TRBD1 (6 bases). Trimming shortened V by 5 bases and J by 2 bases, and 8 bases separated the two germline ends. The CDR3 consists of 13 residues. Germline assignment: CDR1 MNHNY and CDR2 SVGAGI (reference sequence). The CDR3 is CASSGQTTDTQYF. CDR3 DNA sequence: TGTGCCAGCAGTGGACAGACCACAGATACGCAGTATTTT.

The rearrangement links TRBV5-1 to TRBJ1-1; a weak D match, TRBD1 (5 bases). Germline V lookup: CDR1 SGHRS, CDR2 YFSETQ. Trimming left V 2 bases short and J 0 bases short, with 8 bases between. This CDR3 is 14 amino acids long. The DNA of the CDR3 is TGCGCCAGCAGCTTTGTGGGGCTGAACACTGAAGCTTTCTTT. Protein sequence: CASSFVGLNTEAFF. Combining the CDR3 with reference TRBV5-1 and TRBJ1-1 gives the whole variable domain KAGVTQTPRYLIKTRGQQVTLSCSPISGHRSVSWYQQTPGQGLQFLFEYFSETQRNKGNFPGRFSGRQFSNSRSEMNVSTLELGDSALYLCASSFVGLNTEAFFGQGTRLTVV.